The 20 T cell receptor beta chains listed next were all sequenced from one sample in a study of control samples from healthy donors and cancer patients. Here immunoSEQ multiplex PCR was the method, and the copy in TCRdb shows in-frame clones only, minus some. The data contain 50,000 to 55,000 clones, about nine tenths of them singletons. The sequenced sample was PBMCs. The receptors derive from a man in his sixties with head and neck cancer.

V is TRBV27 and J is TRBJ1-6; TRBD1 is a possible D gene (6 bases). V was pared by 4 bases and J by 10 bases, with 14 bases between. The germline V gene has CDR1 MNHEY and CDR2 SMNVEV (reference sequence). This CDR3 has 14 amino acids. As DNA, the CDR3 is TGTGCCAGCAGTTCCCTCGGGGGCAGGTCACCCCTCCACTTT. Translating it yields CASSSLGGRSPLHF.

The V gene is TRBV5-1, the J gene TRBJ2-3; D perhaps matches TRBD1 (6 bases). The germline gives CDR1 SGHRS, CDR2 YFSETQ. V lost 3 bases to trimming and J lost 1 base, with 9 bases between them. The CDR3 has 14 amino acids. The CDR3 DNA reads as TGCGCCAGCAGCTGGGGACAAGGCACAGATACGCAGTATTTT. It encodes CASSWGQGTDTQYF.

This chain uses TRBV6-6 with TRBJ1-2; a possible D gene is TRBD1 (6 bases). The V gene lost 2 bases and the J gene lost 0 bases, with 7 bases spanning the gap. The length of the CDR3 is 14 residues. Germline V CDR1 and CDR2: MNHNY, SVGAGI (reference sequence). The CDR3 region is CASSYGGPNYGYTF. DNA for the CDR3: TGTGCCAGCAGTTACGGGGGCCCTAACTATGGCTACACCTTC.

This sequence joins TRBV18 and TRBJ2-5; 10 bases agree with TRBD2. With 2 bases clipped from V and 5 bases from J, the junction kept 8 bases outside the gene matches. The length of the CDR3 is 16 residues. Germline loops: CDR1 KGHSH, CDR2 LQKENI. CDR3 DNA sequence: TGTGCCAGCTCACCAAGAGCTAGCGGGAGTGGCGAGACCCAGTACTTC. It yields the protein CASSPRASGSGETQYF.

The chain couples TRBV30 to TRBJ1-3; possibly TRBD1 for D (6 bases). CDR1 GTSNPN and CDR2 SVGIG come from the germline V gene (reference sequence). This CDR3 is built from 15 residues. Trimming took 4 bases from V and 2 from J, leaving 15 bases between them. This CDR3 is CAWTGQLLPGNTIYF. CDR3 bases: TGTGCCTGGACCGGACAGCTTCTTCCTGGAAACACCATATATTTT. Combining the CDR3 with reference TRBV30 and TRBJ1-3 gives the whole variable domain SQTIHQWPATLVQPVGSPLSLECTVEGTSNPNLYWYRQAAGRGLQLLFYSVGIGQISSEVPQNLSASRPQDRQFILSSKKLLLSDSGFYLCAWTGQLLPGNTIYFGEGSWLTVV.

The V gene is TRBV24-1, the J gene TRBJ2-7, with D perhaps matching TRBD1 (6 bases). Trimming pared 3 bases from V and 5 bases from J, leaving 16 bases between. CDR1 is KGHDR and CDR2 is SFDVKD in the germline V gene. The CDR3 extends over 15 amino acids. The CDR3 is CATSDTPDRNNEQYF. The CDR3 region has the DNA TGTGCCACCAGTGATACCCCGGACAGAAATAACGAGCAGTACTTC.

The chain joins TRBV2 to TRBJ1-1; D is ambiguous. The CDR3 covers 14 residues. V shed 4 bases and J shed 3 bases, with 12 bases lying between them. Germline lookup yields CDR1 SNHLY and CDR2 FYNNEI. The CDR3, as DNA: TGTGCCAGCAGTGTAGGAGGTAGGGACACTGAAGCTTTCTTT. Its protein product is CASSVGGRDTEAFF.

V usage is TRBV30 and J usage is TRBJ2-1; D unclear. The ends were cut back, 4 bases at V and 3 bases at J, with 16 bases in the middle. The CDR3 contains 15 residues. Germline CDR1 is GTSNPN and CDR2 is SVGIG (reference sequence). Here the CDR3 reads CAWNLDFMNYNEQFF. CDR3 nucleotide sequence: TGTGCCTGGAACCTAGATTTTATGAACTACAATGAGCAGTTCTTC.

The J gene is TRBJ2-1, the V gene TRBV4-1, with D possibly being TRBD1 (6 bases). The CDR3 length is 18 residues. V was cut by 1 base and J by 4 bases, with 20 bases left in between. Germline V CDR1 and CDR2: MGHRA, YSYEKL. In DNA, the CDR3 is TGCGCCAGCAGCCAAGGACGGCTGGGGGCGATTCAGTACAATGAGCAGTTCTTC. Protein product: CASSQGRLGAIQYNEQFF.

This clone was observed a single time. The J gene is TRBJ1-1, the V gene TRBV6-6; weak D call: TRBD1 (5 bases). This CDR3 has 18 residues. The V end was cut by 6 bases, the J end by 0 bases, with 23 bases between. Germline V gene sequence: CDR1 MNHNY, CDR2 SVGAGI (reference sequence). CDR3 nucleotide sequence: TGTGCCAGCAGCCGAAACCCCTTGGGGCCTATTATGAACACTGAAGCTTTCTTT. Translation gives CASSRNPLGPIMNTEAFF.

This clone is labeled medium-sized. The chain employs TRBV5-1 and TRBJ2-2; 10 nucleotides align to TRBD2. The germline V gene encodes CDR1 SGHRS and CDR2 YFSETQ. The CDR3 loop spans 16 amino acids. V gave up 0 bases and J gave up 8 bases; unmatched junction bases: 7. CDR3 in amino acids: CASSLELAGVSGELFF. DNA for the CDR3: TGCGCCAGCAGCTTGGAGCTAGCGGGAGTCTCGGGGGAGCTGTTTTTT.

This rearrangement joins TRBV2 to TRBJ1-1; the match to TRBD1 covers 8 bases. Losses at the gene ends were 5 bases for V and 4 bases for J; bases not matched to a gene: 6. Per germline, CDR1 SNHLY and CDR2 FYNNEI. The CDR3 is made up of 14 amino acids. In DNA form, the CDR3 reads TGTGCCAGCAGTACTGGACAGGGCGGCACTGAAGCTTTCTTT. This translates into CASSTGQGGTEAFF.

This rearrangement joins TRBV15 to TRBJ1-2; 8 nucleotides align to TRBD1. The CDR3 extends over 14 amino acids. Germline trimming cut 3 bases from V and 3 bases from J; bases unmatched to any gene: 3. Germline lookup yields CDR1 LNHNV and CDR2 YYDKDF (reference sequence). For the CDR3, the DNA is TGTGCCACCAGCAGCCCGACAGGGGACTATGGCTACACCTTC. It is translated as CATSSPTGDYGYTF.

The chain employs TRBV7-2 and TRBJ2-7, with 10 bases that match TRBD2. Trimming removed 5 bases from V and 4 bases from J; junction bases left unmatched: 2. CDR1 SGHTA and CDR2 FQGNSA come from the germline V gene. The CDR3 consists of 13 residues. The CDR3 loop is CASSLTSGYEQYF. Here the CDR3 DNA reads TGTGCCAGCAGCCTGACTAGCGGGTACGAGCAGTACTTC.

This clone was observed once. V gene TRBV9 combines with J gene TRBJ2-7, with 10 bases that match TRBD1. Germline V gives CDR1 SGDLS, CDR2 YYNGEE. Trimming at V came to 4 bases and at J to 6 bases, leaving 4 bases not matched to a gene. This CDR3 contains 13 residues. This CDR3 reads CASSLTGGSEQYF. The CDR3 DNA sequence: TGTGCCAGCAGCCTGACAGGGGGCAGCGAGCAGTACTTC.

The V call is TRBV4-1, the J call TRBJ1-5; 7 positions match TRBD1. Germline V gives CDR1 MGHRA, CDR2 YSYEKL. There are 19 residues in the CDR3. Germline trimming cut 5 bases from V and 4 bases from J; bases unmatched to any gene: 20. The CDR3 protein is CASSSNLLRQGAWNQPQHF. The CDR3, as DNA: TGCGCCAGCAGCTCAAATCTGCTTAGACAGGGAGCTTGGAATCAGCCCCAGCATTTT.

The rearrangement uses TRBV19 and TRBJ1-4; D remains ambiguous. With 3 bases removed from V and 7 bases from J, the gap between germline ends came to 15 bases. This CDR3 comprises 15 residues. Germline assignment: CDR1 LNHDA and CDR2 SQIVND (reference sequence). The CDR3: CASSIQRGTGEKLFF. CDR3 coding DNA: TGTGCCAGTAGTATCCAGCGGGGAACGGGTGAAAAACTGTTTTTT. Full variable domain (rest looked up from reference TRBV19 and TRBJ1-4): DGGITQSPKYLFRKEGQNVTLSCEQNLNHDAMYWYRQDPGQGLRLIYYSQIVNDFQKGDIAEGYSVSREKKESFPLTVTSAQKNPTAFYLCASSIQRGTGEKLFFGSGTQLSVL.

This clone was observed a few times. The chain links TRBV13 to TRBJ2-2, with D uncertain. The germline V and J ends were trimmed by 6 bases and 6 bases, with 14 bases remaining between them. This CDR3 is built from 14 residues. The germline CDR1 and CDR2 sequences are PRHDT and FYEKMQ (reference sequence). CDR3 bases: TGTGCCAGCAGTTCTTACGGAGAGGCCGGGGAGCTGTTTTTT. Translation gives CASSSYGEAGELFF.

A single count supports this clone. The chain uses TRBV6-5 and TRBJ1-2, with D maybe TRBD1 (5 bases). Trimming took 6 bases from V and 5 from J, leaving 10 bases between them. CDR3 size: 12 residues. Per the germline V gene, CDR1 is MNHEY and CDR2 is SVGAGI. CDR3 DNA: TGTGCCAGCAGCTGGACAACTTATGGCTACACCTTC. Its translation: CASSWTTYGYTF.

The chain combines TRBV19 with TRBJ2-5; D may be TRBD2 (6 bases). Looked up from germline, CDR1 is LNHDA and CDR2 is SQIVND (reference sequence). The ends were cut back, 5 bases at V and 4 bases at J, with 20 bases in the middle. The CDR3 spans 16 residues. The DNA of the CDR3 is TGTGCCAGTAGTCCTACCGGGGGAAGCCCGGGAGAGACCCAGTACTTC. Amino acids: CASSPTGGSPGETQYF.